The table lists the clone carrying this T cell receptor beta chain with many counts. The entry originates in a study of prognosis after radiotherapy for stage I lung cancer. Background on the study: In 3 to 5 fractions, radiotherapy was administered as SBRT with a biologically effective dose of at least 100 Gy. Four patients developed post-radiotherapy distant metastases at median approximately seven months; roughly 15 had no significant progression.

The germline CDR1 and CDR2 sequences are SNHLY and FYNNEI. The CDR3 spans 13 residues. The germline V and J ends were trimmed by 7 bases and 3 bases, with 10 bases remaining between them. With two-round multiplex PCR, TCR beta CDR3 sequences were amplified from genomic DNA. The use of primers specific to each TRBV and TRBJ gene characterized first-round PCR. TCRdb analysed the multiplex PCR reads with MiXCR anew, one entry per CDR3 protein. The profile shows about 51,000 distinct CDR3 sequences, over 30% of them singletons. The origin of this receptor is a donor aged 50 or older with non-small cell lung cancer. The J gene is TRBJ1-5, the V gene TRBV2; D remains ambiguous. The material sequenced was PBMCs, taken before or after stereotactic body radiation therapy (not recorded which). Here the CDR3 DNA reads TGTGCCAGCAACCGATCGCCCAATCAGCCCCAGCATTTT. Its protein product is CASNRSPNQPQHF.